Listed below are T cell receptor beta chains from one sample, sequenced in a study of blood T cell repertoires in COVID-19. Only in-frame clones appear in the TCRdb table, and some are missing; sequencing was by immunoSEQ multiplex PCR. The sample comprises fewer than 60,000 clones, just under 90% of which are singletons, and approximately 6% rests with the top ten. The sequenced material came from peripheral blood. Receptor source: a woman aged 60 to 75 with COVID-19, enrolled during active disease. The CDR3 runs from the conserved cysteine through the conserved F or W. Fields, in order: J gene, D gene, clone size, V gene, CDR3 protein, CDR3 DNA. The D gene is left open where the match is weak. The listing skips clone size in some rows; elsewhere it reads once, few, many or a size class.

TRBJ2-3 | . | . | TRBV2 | CASSNTAVSTDTQYF | TGTGCCAGCAGTAACACAGCGGTTAGCACAGATACGCAGTATTTT
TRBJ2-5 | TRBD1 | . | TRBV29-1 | CSVENSAGGGSETQYF | TGCAGCGTTGAAAATTCGGCAGGGGGCGGTTCGGAGACCCAGTACTTC
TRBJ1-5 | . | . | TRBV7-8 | CASSPNVGQPQHF | TGTGCCAGCAGCCCGAACGTCGGGCAGCCCCAGCATTTT
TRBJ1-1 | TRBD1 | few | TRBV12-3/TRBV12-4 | CASTPDRGNKAFF | TGTGCCAGCACTCCGGACAGGGGCAACAAAGCTTTCTTT
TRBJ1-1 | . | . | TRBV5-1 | CASTKGDLVAEAFF | TGCGCCAGCACGAAAGGGGATTTAGTGGCTGAAGCTTTCTTT
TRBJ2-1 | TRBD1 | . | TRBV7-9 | CASSWTGQGIYNEQFF | TGTGCCAGCAGCTGGACAGGACAGGGAATTTACAATGAGCAGTTCTTC
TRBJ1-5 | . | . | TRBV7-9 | CASSLDQGSNQPQHF | TGTGCCAGCAGCTTAGATCAGGGGAGCAATCAGCCCCAGCATTTT
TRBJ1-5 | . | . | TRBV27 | CASSLVGTYDQPQHF | TGTGCCAGCAGTTTAGTAGGGACTTACGATCAGCCCCAGCATTTT
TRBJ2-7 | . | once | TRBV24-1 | CATSESPGNEQYF | TGTGCCACCAGTGAAAGCCCGGGGAACGAGCAGTACTTC
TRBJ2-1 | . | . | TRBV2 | CASSKTVNDEQFF | TGTGCCAGCAGCAAGACAGTGAATGATGAGCAGTTCTTC
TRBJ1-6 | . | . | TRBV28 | CASSLSAATGAPLHF | TGTGCCAGCAGTTTATCGGCAGCCACCGGGGCACCCCTCCACTTT
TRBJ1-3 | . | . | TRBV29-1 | CSVERQPSSGNTIYF | TGCAGCGTGGAAAGACAGCCGAGCTCTGGAAACACCATATATTTT
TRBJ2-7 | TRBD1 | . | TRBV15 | CATSREQGYEQYF | TGTGCCACCAGCAGAGAACAGGGGTACGAGCAGTACTTC
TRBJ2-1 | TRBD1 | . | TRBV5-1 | CASSDRDRGNNEQFF | TGCGCCAGCAGCGACCGGGACAGGGGCAACAATGAGCAGTTCTTC
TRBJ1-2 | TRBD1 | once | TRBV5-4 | CASSRGTGATNYGYTF | TGTGCCAGCAGCCGCGGGACAGGGGCGACTAACTATGGCTACACCTTC